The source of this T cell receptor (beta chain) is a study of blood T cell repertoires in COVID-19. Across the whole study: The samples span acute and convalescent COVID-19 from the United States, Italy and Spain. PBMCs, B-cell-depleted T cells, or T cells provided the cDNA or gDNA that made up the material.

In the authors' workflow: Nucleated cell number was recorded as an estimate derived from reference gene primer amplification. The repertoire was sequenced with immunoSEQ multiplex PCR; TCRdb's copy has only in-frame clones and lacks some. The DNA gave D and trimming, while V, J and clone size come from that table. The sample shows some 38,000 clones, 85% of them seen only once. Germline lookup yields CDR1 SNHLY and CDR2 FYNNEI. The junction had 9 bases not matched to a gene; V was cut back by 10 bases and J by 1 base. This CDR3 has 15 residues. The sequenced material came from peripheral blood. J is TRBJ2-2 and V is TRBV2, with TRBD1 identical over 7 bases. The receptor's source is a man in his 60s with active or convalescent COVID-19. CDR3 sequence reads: CATNPRTGNTGELFF. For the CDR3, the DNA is TGTGCCACCAACCCAAGGACAGGGAACACCGGGGAGCTGTTTTTT. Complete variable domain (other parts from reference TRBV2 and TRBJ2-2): EPEVTQTPSHQVTQMGQEVILRCVPISNHLYFYWYRQILGQKVEFLVSFYNNEISEKSEIFDDQFSVERPDGSNFTLKIRSTKLEDSAMYFCATNPRTGNTGELFFGEGSRLTVL.